The source of this TCR beta chain is a study of shared clonotypes between healthy human individuals. Background on the study: Each donor's CD4 naive and CD4 memory cells filled three plates apiece, CD8 naive two, and CD8 memory one. General study results and limits: When naive CD4 clonotypes were compared across a few donors, about 4.8% were shared.

The CDR3 runs 17 residues. Germline CDR1 SEHNR, CDR2 FQNEAQ (reference sequence). V lost 4 bases, J lost 3 bases, and 12 bases stayed unmatched. The count of this clone is one. Its antigen is not known. Sequencing used immunoSEQ multiplex PCR; TCRdb keeps in-frame clones, though not all of them. Of some 2 million clones in the sample, 90% to 95% are singletons; the top ten hold around 0.13%. This clonotype was sampled from a man aged 18 to 30 in good health. Source material: naive CD4+ T cells sorted from blood. Regarding subset: CD45RA+ positively selected. The chain couples TRBV7-9 to TRBJ2-1, with 7 bases fitting TRBD1. CDR3 DNA: TGTGCCAGCAGCTCCCTGACAGGGTCAGTCTTCTACAATGAGCAGTTCTTC. It yields the protein CASSSLTGSVFYNEQFF.